The next 14 T cell receptor beta chains were all read from a single sample in a study of beta chain features in type 1 diabetes. The study reverse transcribed the entire isolated RNA, so it sequenced expressed TCRB transcripts. The method was immunoSEQ multiplex PCR; TCRdb's version includes in-frame clones alone and lacks a portion of them. There are about 930,000 clones in the sample; 17% occur only once, and about 0.02% lies in the top ten. The sequenced sample consisted of naive CD4+ T cells from blood. The receptors here all came from a woman aged 18-29 years in good health.

About this clone itself: This specimen includes other DNA sequences encoding the same CDR3. This sequence joins TRBV7-3 and TRBJ2-5; TRBD1 or TRBD2 may be the D gene (5 bases each). The CDR3 runs 15 residues. Germline assignment: CDR1 SGHTA and CDR2 FQGTGA. V shed 0 bases and J shed 1 base, with 9 bases lying between them. DNA of the CDR3: TGTGCCAGCAGCTTAACAGGGACCGGCCAAGAGACCCAGTACTTC. This codes for CASSLTGTGQETQYF.

This clone came up a few times. This chain joins TRBV11-1 and TRBJ2-1; 8 nucleotides match TRBD2. V gave up 5 bases and J gave up 5 bases; unmatched junction bases: 5. The CDR3 spans 14 residues. Germline lookup yields CDR1 SGHAT and CDR2 FQDESV (reference sequence). CDR3 residues: CASSPDGRDNEQFF. The CDR3 nucleotides are TGTGCCAGCAGCCCGGACGGGAGGGACAATGAGCAGTTCTTC. The full variable domain, with the rest looked up from reference TRBV11-1 and TRBJ2-1, is EAEVAQSPRYKITEKSQAVAFWCDPISGHATLYWYRQILGQGPELLVQFQDESVVDDSQLPKDRFSAERLKGVDSTLKIQPAELGDSAMYLCASSPDGRDNEQFFGPGTRLTVL.

This clone turned up a few times. CDR3: CASSTTALTGYTF. The CDR3 DNA sequence: TGTGCCAGCAGCACGACAGCCCTGACTGGCTACACCTTC. This chain uses TRBV7-9 with TRBJ1-2; the D gene is possibly TRBD1 (5 bases). The CDR3 totals 13 residues. CDR1 SEHNR and CDR2 FQNEAQ come from the germline V gene (reference sequence). Trimming removed 5 bases from V and 7 bases from J, with 14 bases in between.

This clone occurred a few times. The chain joins TRBV19 to TRBJ2-3, with TRBD1 as a possible D gene (6 bases). The V end lost 6 bases, the J end lost 1 base, and 23 bases lay between the germline ends. The CDR3 totals 18 residues. Germline V lookup: CDR1 LNHDA, CDR2 SQIVND (reference sequence). The CDR3 coding sequence is TGTGCCAGTAGACATGAAACTGGTCAGGGGATCGGCACAGATACGCAGTATTTT. Translating it yields CASRHETGQGIGTDTQYF.

This clone has only a few counts. The DNA of the CDR3 is TGTGCCAGCAGCTTCGCCGGGACCGGACCCTACGAGCAGTACTTC. Encoded protein: CASSFAGTGPYEQYF. This chain links TRBV11-2 with TRBJ2-7, with D possibly being TRBD1 or TRBD2 (5 bases each). Between the trimmed V and J ends, which lost 3 bases and 2 bases, there was a span of 14 bases. In germline, CDR1 is SGHAT, CDR2 FQNNGV. The CDR3 is 15 residues long.

This clone was seen a few times. The chain couples TRBV2 to TRBJ2-1, with a possible D match to TRBD1 (5 bases). This CDR3 is 13 amino acids long. V dropped 5 bases and J dropped 3 bases, with 8 bases sitting between them. Germline CDR1 is SNHLY and CDR2 is FYNNEI. Written as DNA, the CDR3 is TGTGCCAGCAGTACCGACAGCTACAATGAGCAGTTCTTC. Amino acids: CASSTDSYNEQFF.

V gene TRBV6-1 combines with J gene TRBJ2-7; 9 bases align to TRBD2. The CDR3 is 16 residues long. The germline V gene encodes CDR1 MNHNS and CDR2 SASEGT. The V and J ends lost 4 bases and 7 bases, in that order; junction bases with no gene match: 14. In DNA form, the CDR3 reads TGTGCCAGCAGTGTGGGAGGCGCGGGAGGGCCGTGGGAGCAGTACTTC. Translating it yields CASSVGGAGGPWEQYF.

This clone was observed a few times. The chain has TRBV20-1 and TRBJ2-3; D is unclear. CDR1 and CDR2 (germline): DFQATT, SNEGSKA (reference sequence). V lost 7 bases and J 5 bases, leaving 10 bases between the germline ends. This CDR3 is built from 11 residues. The CDR3 region is CSGTALDTQYF. The CDR3 DNA reads TGCAGTGGTACAGCTTTAGATACGCAGTATTTT.

The chain recombines TRBV19 with TRBJ2-1, with 7 positions matching TRBD2. The CDR3 runs to 16 residues. The germline gives CDR1 LNHDA, CDR2 SQIVND (reference sequence). With V trimmed by 3 bases and J by 9 bases, 14 bases remained unmatched. The CDR3: CASSIDLAVPQLEQFF. As DNA, the CDR3 is TGTGCCAGTAGTATCGATCTAGCGGTACCACAACTTGAGCAGTTCTTC.

V is TRBV5-1 and J is TRBJ2-7, with 9 bases fitting TRBD1. Germline V lookup: CDR1 SGHRS, CDR2 YFSETQ. V shed 0 bases and J 0 bases; nucleotides not matched to a gene: 10. The CDR3 spans 18 residues. This CDR3 reads CASSLVPGQGPTSYEQYF. The CDR3 DNA is TGCGCCAGCAGCTTGGTCCCGGGACAGGGACCGACCTCCTACGAGCAGTACTTC.

Points on this clone: The sample has other DNA sequences that encode this CDR3 too. The V call is TRBV18, the J call TRBJ2-1; tentative D call: TRBD2 (6 bases). The V gene lost 4 bases and the J gene lost 0 bases, with 10 bases spanning the gap. The V gene's germline CDR1 is KGHSH and CDR2 LQKENI. The CDR3 spans 15 residues. The CDR3 DNA reads TGTGCCAGCTCACTAGGGAGGAGCTCCTACAATGAGCAGTTCTTC. This gives the protein CASSLGRSSYNEQFF.

This clone was counted only a few times. This chain joins TRBV5-1 and TRBJ2-6; D is possibly TRBD2 (6 bases). The CDR3 runs to 15 residues. With 5 bases removed from V and 0 bases from J, the gap between germline ends came to 9 bases. Per germline, CDR1 SGHRS and CDR2 YFSETQ. DNA of the CDR3: TGCGCCAGCAGGGACTATGGCTCTGGGGCCAACGTCCTGACTTTC. Its translation is CASRDYGSGANVLTF.

The V call is TRBV18, the J call TRBJ2-7; TRBD1 is a possible D gene (5 bases). Germline CDR1 and CDR2: KGHSH and LQKENI. Trimming removed 5 bases from V and 4 bases from J, with 12 bases in between. CDR3 length equals 13 residues. The CDR3: CASSTQETYEQYF. The CDR3 nucleotides are TGTGCCAGCTCAACACAGGAGACATACGAGCAGTACTTC.

This clone has only a few counts. This specimen includes other DNA sequences encoding the same CDR3. The chain carries TRBV20-1 and TRBJ2-5; D remains unclear. V was pared by 6 bases and J by 1 base, with 6 bases between. The CDR3 sequence is 11 residues long. Germline assignment: CDR1 DFQATT and CDR2 SNEGSKA (reference sequence). CDR3 region: CSATTQETQYF. For the CDR3, the DNA is TGCAGTGCAACTACCCAAGAGACCCAGTACTTC.